Sequencing of this T cell receptor (beta chain) was carried out in a study of beta chain features in type 1 diabetes. About the research overall: All samples combined gave 107,917,701 sorted cells for examination.

Broader study findings: Possibly, sequencing cDNA over-represented cells that had high TCR expression levels. In the patient group, naive, central memory and Treg TCRB repertoires seemed more alike than in the healthy donor group.

Sequenced material consisted of expressed TCRB transcripts (all of the isolated RNA was reverse transcribed). The read count averaged about 3.57 million across naive, central memory and regulatory T cell samples. Some clones are missing from TCRdb's copy, which holds only in-frame ones; the method was immunoSEQ multiplex PCR. The table records approximately 160,000 clones, approximately 8.1% of them present only once. In germline, CDR1 is SGHTA, CDR2 FQGNSA. V was trimmed by 4 bases and J by 6 bases, leaving 15 bases between them. The CDR3 covers 14 residues. Turning to this clone: Its target is not known.

The chain employs TRBV7-2 and TRBJ1-1; tentative D call: TRBD1 (6 bases). This receptor was taken from a man aged 18 to 30 in good health. Sequenced input: central memory CD4+ T cells from blood. The CDR3 protein is CASSWRGAAAEAFF. The CDR3 DNA reads TGTGCCAGCAGCTGGCGGGGGGCGGCAGCTGAAGCTTTCTTT.